This TCR beta chain is drawn from a study of a mutant IDH1 vaccine in newly diagnosed glioma. Assay used: immunoSEQ multiplex PCR; TCRdb lists only in-frame clones, some missing. This table has roughly 42,000 clones, 80% to 90% appearing once. As to this clone: What it binds is unknown.

The time point: week 5, during vaccination. Vaccinated patients received 300 ug of mutant IDH1 20-mer peptide per dose, with topical imiquimod. The CDR3 loop spans 18 amino acids. Trimming cost V 1 base and J 0 bases; bases outside gene matches: 9. Germline assignment: CDR1 SGHTA and CDR2 FQGNSA. The TCR comes from a man in his forties or fifties with glioma. The material sequenced was PBMCs, taken from a glioma patient whose treatment included an IDH1 peptide vaccine. This chain links TRBV7-2 with TRBJ1-5, with 7 bases aligning to TRBD1. CDR3 loop: CASSLEGGQSYSNQPQHF. CDR3 nucleotide sequence: TGTGCCAGCAGCTTAGAAGGGGGACAGTCCTATAGCAATCAGCCCCAGCATTTT.